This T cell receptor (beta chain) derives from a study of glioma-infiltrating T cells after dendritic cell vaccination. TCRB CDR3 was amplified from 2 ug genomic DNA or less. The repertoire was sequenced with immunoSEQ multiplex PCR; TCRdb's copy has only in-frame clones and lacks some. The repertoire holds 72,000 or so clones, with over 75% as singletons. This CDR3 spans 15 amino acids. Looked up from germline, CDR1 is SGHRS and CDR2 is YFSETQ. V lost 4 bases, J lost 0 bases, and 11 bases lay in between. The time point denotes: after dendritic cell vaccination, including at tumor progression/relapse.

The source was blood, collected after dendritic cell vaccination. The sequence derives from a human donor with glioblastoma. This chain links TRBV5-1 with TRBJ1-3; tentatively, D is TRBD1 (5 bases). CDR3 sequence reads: CASSPQGYSGNTIYF. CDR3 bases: TGCGCCAGCAGCCCTCAGGGCTACTCTGGAAACACCATATATTTT.